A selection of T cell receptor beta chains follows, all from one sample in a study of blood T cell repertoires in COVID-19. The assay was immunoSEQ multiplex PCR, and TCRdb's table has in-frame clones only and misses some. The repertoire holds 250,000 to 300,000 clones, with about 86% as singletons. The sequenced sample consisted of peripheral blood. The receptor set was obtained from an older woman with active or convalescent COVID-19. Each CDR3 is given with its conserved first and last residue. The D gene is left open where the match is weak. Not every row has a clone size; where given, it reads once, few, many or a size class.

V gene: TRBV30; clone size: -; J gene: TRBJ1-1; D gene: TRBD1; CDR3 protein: CAWRPGTANTEAFF; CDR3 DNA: TGTGCCTGGAGGCCCGGGACAGCGAACACTGAAGCTTTCTTT
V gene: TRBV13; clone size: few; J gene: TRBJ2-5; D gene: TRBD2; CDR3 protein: CASSREGVVGETQYF; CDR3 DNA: TGTGCCAGCAGCCGGGAGGGGGTGGTTGGAGAGACCCAGTACTTC
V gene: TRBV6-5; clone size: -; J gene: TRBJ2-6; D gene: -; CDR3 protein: CASRRTTNVLTF; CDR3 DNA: TGTGCCAGCAGGAGAACGACCAACGTCCTGACTTTC
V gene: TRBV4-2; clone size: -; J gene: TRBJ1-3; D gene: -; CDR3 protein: CASSQVGGSGNTIYF; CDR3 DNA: TGTGCCAGCAGCCAAGTGGGGGGTTCTGGAAACACCATATATTTT
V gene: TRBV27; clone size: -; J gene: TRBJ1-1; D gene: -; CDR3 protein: CASRQGFLGTEAFF; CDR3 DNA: TGTGCCAGTAGGCAGGGCTTCCTGGGGACTGAAGCTTTCTTT
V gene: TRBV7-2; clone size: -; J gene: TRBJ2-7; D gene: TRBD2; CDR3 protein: CASSDSGGHAYEQYF; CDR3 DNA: TGTGCCAGCAGCGACAGCGGGGGGCACGCCTACGAGCAGTACTTC
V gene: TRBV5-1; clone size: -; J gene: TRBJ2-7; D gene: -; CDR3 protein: CASSLRGEQSTYEQYF; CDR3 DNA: TGCGCCAGCAGCTTGAGGGGTGAGCAGTCCACCTACGAGCAGTACTTC
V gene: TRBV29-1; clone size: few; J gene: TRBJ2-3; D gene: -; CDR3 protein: CSARVRDTDTQYF; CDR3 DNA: TGCAGCGCCAGGGTAAGGGACACAGATACGCAGTATTTT
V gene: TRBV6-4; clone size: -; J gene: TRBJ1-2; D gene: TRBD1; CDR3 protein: CASSDPGQGAGGYTF; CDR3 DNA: TGTGCCAGCAGTGACCCCGGACAGGGGGCGGGTGGCTACACCTTC
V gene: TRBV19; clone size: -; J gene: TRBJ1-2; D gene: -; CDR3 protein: CASSWAGGVNVNYGYTF; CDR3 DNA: TGTGCCAGTAGTTGGGCGGGGGGCGTGAACGTCAACTATGGCTACACCTTC
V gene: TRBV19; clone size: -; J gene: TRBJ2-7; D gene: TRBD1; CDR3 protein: CASSQQGDSYEQYF; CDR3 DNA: TGTGCCAGTAGTCAACAGGGGGATTCCTACGAGCAGTACTTC
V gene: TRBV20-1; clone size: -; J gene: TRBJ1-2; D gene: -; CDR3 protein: CSASSPSDYGYTF; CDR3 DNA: TGCAGTGCTAGTTCTCCGAGTGACTATGGCTACACCTTC
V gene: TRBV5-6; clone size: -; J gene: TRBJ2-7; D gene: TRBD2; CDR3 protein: CASSLSSGGYEQYF; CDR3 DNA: TGTGCCAGCAGCTTGTCTAGCGGGGGGTACGAGCAGTACTTC
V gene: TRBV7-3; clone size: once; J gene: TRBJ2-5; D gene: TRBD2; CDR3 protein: CASSLQLAGGWETQYF; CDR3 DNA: TGTGCCAGCAGCTTACAGCTAGCGGGGGGTTGGGAGACCCAGTACTTC
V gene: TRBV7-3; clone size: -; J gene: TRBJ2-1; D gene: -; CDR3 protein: CASSPGITRNEQFF; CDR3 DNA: TGTGCCAGCAGCCCGGGAATTACAAGGAATGAGCAGTTCTTC
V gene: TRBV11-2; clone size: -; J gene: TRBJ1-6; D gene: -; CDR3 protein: CASRKRTGRTYNSPLHF; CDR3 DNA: TGTGCCAGCAGGAAGCGAACAGGGAGAACCTATAATTCACCCCTCCACTTT
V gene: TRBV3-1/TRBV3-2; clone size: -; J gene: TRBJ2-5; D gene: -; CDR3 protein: CASSQDQLQETQYF; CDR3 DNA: TGTGCCAGCAGCCAAGACCAATTGCAAGAGACCCAGTACTTC
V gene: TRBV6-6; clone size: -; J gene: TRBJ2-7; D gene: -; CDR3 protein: CASRPQVPEQYF; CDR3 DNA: TGTGCCAGCAGACCTCAGGTCCCCGAGCAGTACTTC
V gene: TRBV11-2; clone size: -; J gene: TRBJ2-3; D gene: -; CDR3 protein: CASNQRELASGTDTQYF; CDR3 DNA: TGTGCCAGCAACCAACGGGAACTAGCTAGTGGAACAGATACGCAGTATTTT
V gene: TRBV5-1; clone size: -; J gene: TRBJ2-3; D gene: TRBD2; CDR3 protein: CASSLAPLAGGADTQYF; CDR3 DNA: TGCGCCAGCAGCTTGGCCCCTCTAGCGGGGGGCGCAGATACGCAGTATTTT
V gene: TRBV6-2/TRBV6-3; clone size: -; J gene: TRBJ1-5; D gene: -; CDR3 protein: CASSFSQGQVFSNQPQHF; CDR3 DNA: TGTGCCAGCAGTTTTTCCCAGGGCCAGGTCTTTAGCAATCAGCCCCAGCATTTT
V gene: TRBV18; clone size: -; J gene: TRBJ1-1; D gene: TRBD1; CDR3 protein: CASSPVRDRGFPNMNTEAFF; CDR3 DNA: TGTGCCAGCTCACCGGTCAGGGACAGGGGGTTCCCCAACATGAACACTGAAGCTTTCTTT
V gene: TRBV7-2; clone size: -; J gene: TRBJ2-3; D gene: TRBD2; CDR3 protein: CASSFIRGGTDTQYF; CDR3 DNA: TGTGCCAGCAGCTTTATTCGGGGGGGCACAGATACGCAGTATTTT
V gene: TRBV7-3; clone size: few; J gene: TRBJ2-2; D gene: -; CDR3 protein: CASSLTLDSTGELFF; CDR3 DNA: TGTGCCAGCAGCTTAACGCTTGATAGCACCGGGGAGCTGTTTTTT
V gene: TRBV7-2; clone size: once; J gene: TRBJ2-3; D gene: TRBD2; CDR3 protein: CASSLYAGGPGDTQYF; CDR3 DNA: TGTGCCAGCAGCTTATACGCGGGGGGGCCTGGAGATACGCAGTATTTT